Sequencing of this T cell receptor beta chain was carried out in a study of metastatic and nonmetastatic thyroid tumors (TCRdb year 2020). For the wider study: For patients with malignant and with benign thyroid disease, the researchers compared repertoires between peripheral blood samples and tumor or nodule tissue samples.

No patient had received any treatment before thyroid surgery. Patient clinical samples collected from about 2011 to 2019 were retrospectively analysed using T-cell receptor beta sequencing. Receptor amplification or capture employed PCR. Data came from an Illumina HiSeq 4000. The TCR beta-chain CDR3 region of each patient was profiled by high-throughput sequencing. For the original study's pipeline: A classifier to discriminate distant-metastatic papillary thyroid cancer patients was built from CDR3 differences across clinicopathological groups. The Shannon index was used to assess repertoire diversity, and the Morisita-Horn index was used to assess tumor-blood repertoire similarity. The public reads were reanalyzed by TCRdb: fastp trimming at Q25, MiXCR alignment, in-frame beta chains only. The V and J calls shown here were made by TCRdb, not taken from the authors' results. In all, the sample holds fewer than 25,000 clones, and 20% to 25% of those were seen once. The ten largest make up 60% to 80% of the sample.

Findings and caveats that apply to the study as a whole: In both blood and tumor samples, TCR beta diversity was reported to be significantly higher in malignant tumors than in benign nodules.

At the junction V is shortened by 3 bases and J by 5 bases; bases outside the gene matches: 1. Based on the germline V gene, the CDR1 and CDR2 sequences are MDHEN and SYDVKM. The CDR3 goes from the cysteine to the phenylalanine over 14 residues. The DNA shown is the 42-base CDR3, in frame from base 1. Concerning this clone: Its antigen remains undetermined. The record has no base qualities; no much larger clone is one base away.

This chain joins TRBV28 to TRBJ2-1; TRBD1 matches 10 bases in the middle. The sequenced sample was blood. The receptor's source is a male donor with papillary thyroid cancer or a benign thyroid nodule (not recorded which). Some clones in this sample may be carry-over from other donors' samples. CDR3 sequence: CASSFGTGDNEQFF. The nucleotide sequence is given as TGTGCCAGCAGTTTCGGGACAGGGGACAATGAGCAGTTCTTC. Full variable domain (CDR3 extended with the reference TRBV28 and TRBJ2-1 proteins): DVKVTQSSRYLVKRTGEKVFLECVQDMDHENMFWYRQDPGLGLRLIYFSYDVKMKEKGDIPEGYSVSREKKERFSLILESASTNQTSMYLCASSFGTGDNEQFFGPGTRLTVL.